The present entry profiles one T cell receptor (beta chain) with its context. From germline, CDR1 is LGHDT and CDR2 YNNKEL (reference sequence). V shed 1 base, J shed 3 bases, and the junction held 9 bases outside the gene matches. The CDR3 extends over 17 amino acids. Per the authors' pipeline: For nucleated cells, counts were estimated from reference gene primer amplification. Method: immunoSEQ multiplex PCR; TCRdb's copy keeps in-frame clones and lacks some. D and trimming come from the DNA, and the V and J calls and clone size come from that table. The table has 25,000 to 30,000 clones, around 83% seen once. This entry is derived from a study of blood T cell repertoires in COVID-19. Study as a whole: Samples of COVID-19 (acute and convalescent) were obtained from the United States, Italy and Spain. In each case, the material was cDNA or gDNA derived from T cells, B-cell-depleted T cells, or PBMCs.

The chain couples TRBV3-1 (or the pseudogene TRBV3-2) to TRBJ1-5, with 7 bases matching TRBD1. The TCR was taken from a human donor in a cohort sampled during active COVID-19. The sequenced sample was peripheral blood. CDR3 region: CASSQGVTGWNNQPQHF. DNA for the CDR3: TGTGCCAGCAGCCAAGGAGTGACAGGGTGGAACAATCAGCCCCAGCATTTT.